The source of this TCR beta chain is a study of Tregs in tolerant kidney transplant recipients. Turning to this clone: Its matching antigen is unknown.

The table came from immunoSEQ multiplex PCR; TCRdb's copy has only in-frame clones and leaves some out. This table holds 60,000 to 65,000 clones, more than 95% found once. General study findings and limits: Nucleotide sequences could not be compared across some patients' samples due to primer changes. Biological reproducibility was not directly addressed, but technical replication error appeared minimal. Tregs expanded with activated donor B cells seemed most donor-specific. Tolerant patients' donor-specific Tregs expanded beyond overall Tregs, suggesting antigen-driven growth.

The source of this sequence is a human donor who received a combined kidney and bone marrow transplant. The material sequenced was Tregs from blood, taken before the transplant.

The CDR3 nucleotides are TGTGCCAGCAGCCGAAAGGGGATTATATACGAGCAGTACTTC. Protein sequence: CASSRKGIIYEQYF. The gene calls are TRBV7-8 and TRBJ2-7, with a possible D match to TRBD1 (5 bases). The CDR3 is made up of 14 amino acids. CDR1 and CDR2 from the germline V gene are SGHVS and FQNEAQ. Trimming cost V 5 bases and J 4 bases, with 15 bases left between them.